Here is one TCR beta chain with its context. Its cognate antigen is unknown. TCRdb re-called the 5' RACE reads, yielding one record per CDR3 amino acid sequence without DNA. Here the sample table reports about 380,000 distinct CDR3 sequences. Germline-derived CDR1 and CDR2 are MNHNS and SASEGT. The CDR3 covers 17 residues. The sample belongs to a study of monozygotic twins with inflammatory bowel disease. Study-level findings and limits: IBD patients had lower TCRbeta diversity (inverse Simpson) than healthy co-twins.

The chain is built from TRBV6-1 and TRBJ2-7; there is no DNA to check the TCRdb D call of TRBD1. Sequenced: blood. The TCR comes from a human donor with ulcerative colitis or Crohn's disease, or a healthy co-twin of an affected twin (not recorded which). CDR3: CASSKQYAGTGSYEQYF.